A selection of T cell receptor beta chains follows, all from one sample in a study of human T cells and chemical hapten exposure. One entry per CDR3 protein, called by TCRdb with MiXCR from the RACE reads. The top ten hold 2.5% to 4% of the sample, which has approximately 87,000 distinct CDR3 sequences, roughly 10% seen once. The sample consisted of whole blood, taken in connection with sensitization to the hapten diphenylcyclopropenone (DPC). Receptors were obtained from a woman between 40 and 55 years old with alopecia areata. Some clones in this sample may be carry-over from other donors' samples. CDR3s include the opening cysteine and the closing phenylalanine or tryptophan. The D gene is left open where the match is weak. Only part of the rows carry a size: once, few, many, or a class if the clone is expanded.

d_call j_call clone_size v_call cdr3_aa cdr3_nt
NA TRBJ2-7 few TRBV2 CASKFDYEQYF TGTGCCAGCAAGTTCGACTACGAGCAGTACTTC
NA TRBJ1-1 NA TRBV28 CASSLLRGLRTEAFF TGTGCCAGCAGTCTCCTGCGGGGGCTCAGGACTGAAGCTTTCTTT
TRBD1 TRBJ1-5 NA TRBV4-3 CASSQDHGRGDQPQHF TGCGCCAGCAGCCAAGATCATGGCAGGGGGGATCAGCCCCAGCATTTT
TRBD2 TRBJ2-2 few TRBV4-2 CASSQTGLAKTGELFF TGTGCCAGCAGCCAAACGGGACTAGCGAAGACCGGGGAGCTGTTTTTT
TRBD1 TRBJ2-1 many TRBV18 CASSPSQGVYNEQFF TGTGCCAGCTCACCCTCACAGGGGGTCTACAATGAGCAGTTCTTC
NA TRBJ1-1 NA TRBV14 CASSQRNTEAFF TGTGCCAGCAGCCAAAGGAACACTGAAGCTTTCTTT
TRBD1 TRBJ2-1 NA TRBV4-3 CASSQDGPARGINTYNEQFF TGCGCCAGCAGCCAAGATGGCCCAGCCAGGGGGATTAACACCTACAATGAGCAGTTCTTC
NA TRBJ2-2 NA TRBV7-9 CASSSSRIRTETGELFF TGTGCCAGCAGCTCCTCGCGCATACGGACTGAAACCGGGGAGCTGTTTTTT
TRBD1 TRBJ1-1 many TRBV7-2 CASSFSRTGWNTEAFF TGTGCCAGCAGCTTTAGCCGGACAGGGTGGAACACTGAAGCTTTCTTT
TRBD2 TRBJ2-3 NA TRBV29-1 CSVAVAGGPDTQYF TGCAGCGTTGCGGTAGCGGGGGGGCCCGATACGCAGTATTTT
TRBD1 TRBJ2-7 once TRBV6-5 CASSTGQGLSYEQYF TGTGCCAGCAGTACCGGACAGGGGCTCTCCTACGAGCAGTACTTC
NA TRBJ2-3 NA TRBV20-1 CSVRGPVDTQYF TGCAGTGTTAGAGGCCCGGTTGATACGCAGTATTTT
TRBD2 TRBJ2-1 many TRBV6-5 CASSYTGLAGGIPNEQFF TGTGCCAGCAGTTACACTGGACTAGCGGGGGGGATTCCCAATGAGCAGTTCTTC
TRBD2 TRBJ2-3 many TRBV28 CASNPKLGRDQYF TGTGCCAGCAATCCAAAGTTGGGGAGGGACCAGTATTTT
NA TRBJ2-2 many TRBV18 CASSPLAGTGELFF TGTGCCAGCTCACCATTGGCGGGGACCGGGGAGCTGTTTTTT
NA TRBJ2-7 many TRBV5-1 CASAQNYEQYF TGCGCCAGCGCACAAAACTACGAGCAGTACTTC
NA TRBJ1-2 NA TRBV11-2 CASSFPIKNYGYTF TGTGCCAGCAGCTTCCCCATTAAAAACTATGGCTACACCTTC
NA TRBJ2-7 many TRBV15 CATSRVIPSYEQYF TGTGCCACCAGCAGAGTTATACCGTCCTACGAGCAGTACTTC
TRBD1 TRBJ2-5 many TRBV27 CASSRRDRGRETQYF TGTGCCAGCAGCCGCCGGGACAGGGGTAGGGAGACCCAGTACTTC
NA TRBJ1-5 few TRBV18 CASSGGAVNQPQHF TGTGCCAGCTCAGGAGGGGCGGTCAATCAGCCCCAGCATTTT
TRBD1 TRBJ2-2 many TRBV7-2 CASSWKQGSGELFF TGTGCCAGCAGCTGGAAACAGGGGTCCGGGGAGCTGTTTTTT
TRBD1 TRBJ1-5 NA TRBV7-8 CASSLDGGGWLQPQHF TGTGCCAGCAGCTTAGATGGAGGGGGCTGGTTACAGCCCCAGCATTTT
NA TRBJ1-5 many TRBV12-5 CASGPPELLGGTEYPNQPQHF TGTGCTAGTGGGCCTCCGGAACTACTTGGGGGAACAGAATATCCGAATCAGCCCCAGCATTTT
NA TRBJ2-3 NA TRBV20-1 CSAPSKVRGTDTQYF TGCAGTGCCCCTTCCAAAGTGCGGGGCACAGATACGCAGTATTTT
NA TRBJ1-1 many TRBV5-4 CASSVATAGTLGTEAFF TGTGCCAGCAGCGTCGCTACCGCAGGGACATTGGGCACTGAAGCTTTCTTT
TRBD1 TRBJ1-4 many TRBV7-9 CASSQRQGFDEKLFF TGTGCCAGCAGCCAACGACAGGGCTTTGATGAAAAACTGTTTTTT
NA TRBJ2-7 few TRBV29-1 CSVADSAYEQYF TGCAGCGTAGCCGACAGCGCCTACGAGCAGTACTTC
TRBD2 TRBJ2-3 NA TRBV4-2 CASSQVKLAGGHTDTQYF TGTGCCAGCAGCCAAGTAAAACTAGCGGGAGGGCACACAGATACGCAGTATTTT
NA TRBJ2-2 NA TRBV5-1 CASSSQGNTGELFF TGCGCCAGCAGCTCACAGGGGAACACCGGGGAGCTGTTTTTT
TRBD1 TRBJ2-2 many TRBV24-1 CATARGTGGPSNTGELFF TGTGCCACCGCCCGCGGGACAGGGGGCCCGTCGAACACCGGGGAGCTGTTTTTT